This T cell receptor beta chain was recovered during a study of preoperative IRX-2 immunotherapy in early breast cancer. Method: immunoSEQ multiplex PCR; TCRdb's copy keeps in-frame clones and lacks some. This repertoire shows about 45,000 clones, about 72% found once; its top ten account for roughly 1.2%. The germline V gene encodes CDR1 LNHDA and CDR2 SQIVND (reference sequence). The CDR3 loop spans 16 amino acids. Trimming at V came to 3 bases and at J to 6 bases, leaving 9 bases not matched to a gene. This clone has only a few counts. Treatment here: preoperative locoregional IRX-2 cytokine immunotherapy. Patients received preoperative, locoregional IRX-2 cytokine immunotherapy in a phase Ib study.

The clonotype was recovered from a human donor with breast cancer. This material consisted of tumor tissue, taken after IRX-2 immunotherapy. The rearrangement joins TRBV19 to TRBJ2-7; 12 bases fit TRBD1. The CDR3 protein is CASSIDGGQGAIEQYF. For the CDR3, the DNA is TGTGCCAGTAGTATCGATGGGGGACAGGGGGCAATCGAGCAGTACTTC.